A selection of T cell receptor beta chains follows, all from one sample in a study of cytomegalovirus exposure and HLA in healthy donors. Assay used: immunoSEQ multiplex PCR; TCRdb lists only in-frame clones, some missing. This repertoire shows roughly 100,000 clones, about 81% found once; its top ten account for 3.3%. The sample was PBMCs. The receptors here all came from a woman between 40 and 55 years old in good health and CMV-seronegative. CDR3s include the opening cysteine and the closing phenylalanine or tryptophan. Fields, in order: V gene, J gene, clone size, D gene, CDR3 protein, CDR3 DNA. A D gene is named only where the DNA matches it firmly. A row's size may be missing; if present it is once, few, many or a size class.

v_call: TRBV6-6
j_call: TRBJ2-7
clone_size: NA
d_call: TRBD2
cdr3_aa: CASTLGLAYEQYF
cdr3_nt: TGTGCCAGCACCCTGGGACTAGCTTACGAGCAGTACTTC

v_call: TRBV27
j_call: TRBJ2-7
clone_size: NA
d_call: NA
cdr3_aa: CASSPPGLPSFYEQYF
cdr3_nt: TGTGCCAGCAGTCCTCCGGGACTCCCATCCTTCTACGAGCAGTACTTC

v_call: TRBV4-2
j_call: TRBJ2-1
clone_size: NA
d_call: NA
cdr3_aa: CASSQDRDSYNEQFF
cdr3_nt: TGTGCCAGCAGCCAAGATCGGGACTCCTACAATGAGCAGTTCTTC

v_call: TRBV29-1
j_call: TRBJ2-2
clone_size: NA
d_call: NA
cdr3_aa: CSVEGGASTGELFF
cdr3_nt: TGCAGCGTTGAGGGGGGAGCGAGCACCGGGGAGCTGTTTTTT

v_call: TRBV28
j_call: TRBJ2-7
clone_size: few
d_call: TRBD2
cdr3_aa: CASGSGSWYEQYF
cdr3_nt: TGTGCCTCAGGAAGCGGGAGCTGGTACGAGCAGTACTTC

v_call: TRBV6-5
j_call: TRBJ2-3
clone_size: NA
d_call: NA
cdr3_aa: CASKRGSTDTQYF
cdr3_nt: TGTGCCAGCAAACGGGGAAGCACAGATACGCAGTATTTT

v_call: TRBV4-1
j_call: TRBJ1-2
clone_size: NA
d_call: NA
cdr3_aa: CASSWGPGDGGYTF
cdr3_nt: TGCGCCAGCAGCTGGGGGCCAGGGGATGGGGGCTACACCTTC

v_call: TRBV5-1
j_call: TRBJ2-6
clone_size: once
d_call: TRBD2
cdr3_aa: CASSLTRRGSGANVLTF
cdr3_nt: TGCGCCAGCAGCTTGACACGGCGGGGGTCTGGGGCCAACGTCCTGACTTTC

v_call: TRBV11-2
j_call: TRBJ2-2
clone_size: NA
d_call: NA
cdr3_aa: CASSFPGGELFF
cdr3_nt: TGTGCCAGCAGCTTTCCAGGGGGGGAGCTGTTTTTT

v_call: TRBV28
j_call: TRBJ1-1
clone_size: NA
d_call: TRBD1
cdr3_aa: CASTPGQATEAFF
cdr3_nt: TGTGCCAGCACTCCGGGACAGGCCACTGAAGCTTTCTTT

v_call: TRBV4-1
j_call: TRBJ1-1
clone_size: few
d_call: NA
cdr3_aa: CASSHPLGGTEAFF
cdr3_nt: TGCGCCAGCAGTCACCCGTTAGGAGGCACTGAAGCTTTCTTT

v_call: TRBV5-1
j_call: TRBJ2-1
clone_size: few
d_call: TRBD2
cdr3_aa: CASSTFLAEGYNEQFF
cdr3_nt: TGCGCCAGCAGCACGTTCCTAGCGGAGGGATACAATGAGCAGTTCTTC

v_call: TRBV7-2
j_call: TRBJ1-4
clone_size: NA
d_call: TRBD1
cdr3_aa: CASSLTGALNEKLFF
cdr3_nt: TGTGCCAGCAGCTTAACAGGGGCCCTCAATGAAAAACTGTTTTTT

v_call: TRBV5-5
j_call: TRBJ1-1
clone_size: NA
d_call: NA
cdr3_aa: CASSVLDSMNTEAFF
cdr3_nt: TGTGCCAGCAGCGTACTTGACAGCATGAACACTGAAGCTTTCTTT

v_call: TRBV2
j_call: TRBJ1-2
clone_size: NA
d_call: NA
cdr3_aa: CASSVRQVNYGYTF
cdr3_nt: TGTGCCAGCAGTGTCCGACAGGTTAACTATGGCTACACCTTC

v_call: TRBV11-2
j_call: TRBJ1-4
clone_size: NA
d_call: NA
cdr3_aa: CASSLGGNSEKLFF
cdr3_nt: TGTGCCAGCAGCTTAGGAGGGAATTCTGAAAAACTGTTTTTT

v_call: TRBV10-2
j_call: TRBJ1-6
clone_size: NA
d_call: TRBD1
cdr3_aa: CASSEPTGDSPLHF
cdr3_nt: TGCGCCAGCAGTGAGCCAACAGGGGACTCACCCCTCCACTTT

v_call: TRBV18
j_call: TRBJ2-1
clone_size: NA
d_call: TRBD2
cdr3_aa: CASSPYLAGGHNEQFF
cdr3_nt: TGTGCCAGCTCACCTTACCTAGCGGGAGGCCACAATGAGCAGTTCTTC

v_call: TRBV15
j_call: TRBJ2-1
clone_size: once
d_call: TRBD2
cdr3_aa: CATSRSGRVCEQFF
cdr3_nt: TGTGCCACCAGCAGGAGCGGGAGAGTCTGTGAGCAGTTCTTC

v_call: TRBV11-3
j_call: TRBJ2-2
clone_size: once
d_call: NA
cdr3_aa: CASSLGSGYTGELFF
cdr3_nt: TGTGCCAGCAGCTTAGGGTCGGGATACACCGGGGAGCTGTTTTTT

v_call: TRBV19
j_call: TRBJ2-5
clone_size: NA
d_call: NA
cdr3_aa: CASSSLGAKTQYF
cdr3_nt: TGTGCCAGTAGTTCTCTGGGCGCAAAGACCCAGTACTTC

v_call: TRBV25-1
j_call: TRBJ2-4
clone_size: NA
d_call: TRBD2
cdr3_aa: CASSEGGVAKNIQYF
cdr3_nt: TGTGCCAGCAGTGAAGGGGGGGTAGCCAAAAACATTCAGTACTTC

v_call: TRBV28
j_call: TRBJ2-7
clone_size: NA
d_call: NA
cdr3_aa: CASSLWTGTYEQYF
cdr3_nt: TGTGCCAGCAGTTTGTGGACGGGGACCTACGAGCAGTACTTC

v_call: TRBV29-1
j_call: TRBJ1-2
clone_size: NA
d_call: TRBD1
cdr3_aa: CSDHVSGTGGGYTF
cdr3_nt: TGCAGCGACCATGTGTCCGGAACAGGGGGCGGCTACACCTTC

v_call: TRBV6-8
j_call: TRBJ2-7
clone_size: NA
d_call: NA
cdr3_aa: CASSHRASGSYEQYF
cdr3_nt: TGTGCCAGCAGCCACAGGGCTAGCGGTTCCTACGAGCAGTACTTC

v_call: TRBV13
j_call: TRBJ1-2
clone_size: NA
d_call: NA
cdr3_aa: CASSLGWSGGASYGYTF
cdr3_nt: TGTGCCAGCAGCTTGGGTTGGTCTGGGGGGGCCAGCTATGGCTACACCTTC

v_call: TRBV11-2
j_call: TRBJ2-7
clone_size: NA
d_call: NA
cdr3_aa: CASSPSGGYEQYF
cdr3_nt: TGTGCCAGCAGCCCCTCTGGGGGGTACGAGCAGTACTTC

v_call: TRBV27
j_call: TRBJ1-2
clone_size: NA
d_call: TRBD1
cdr3_aa: CASSLSNTGGGGYTF
cdr3_nt: TGTGCCAGCAGTTTATCGAATACAGGGGGCGGTGGCTACACCTTC

v_call: TRBV19
j_call: TRBJ1-1
clone_size: NA
d_call: NA
cdr3_aa: CASSIFSGEAFF
cdr3_nt: TGTGCCAGTAGTATTTTTAGCGGTGAAGCTTTCTTT

v_call: TRBV5-4
j_call: TRBJ2-2
clone_size: NA
d_call: TRBD1
cdr3_aa: CASSWGTHGQVGGELFF
cdr3_nt: TGTGCCAGCAGCTGGGGAACGCATGGACAGGTCGGCGGGGAGCTGTTTTTT

v_call: TRBV5-1
j_call: TRBJ2-7
clone_size: once
d_call: TRBD2
cdr3_aa: CASSWGGLSTYEQYF
cdr3_nt: TGCGCCAGCAGCTGGGGAGGGCTCTCTACCTACGAGCAGTACTTC

v_call: TRBV9
j_call: TRBJ1-2
clone_size: NA
d_call: NA
cdr3_aa: CASSVARGDYGYTF
cdr3_nt: TGTGCCAGCAGCGTAGCTCGGGGGGACTATGGCTACACCTTC

v_call: TRBV7-2
j_call: TRBJ1-2
clone_size: NA
d_call: NA
cdr3_aa: CASSLASLKLANYGYTF
cdr3_nt: TGTGCCAGCAGCTTAGCCTCCTTAAAACTAGCTAACTATGGCTACACCTTC

v_call: TRBV29-1
j_call: TRBJ2-7
clone_size: once
d_call: TRBD1
cdr3_aa: CSVEGPLGPTGGQYF
cdr3_nt: TGCAGCGTTGAAGGGCCCCTCGGACCAACAGGGGGGCAGTACTTC

v_call: TRBV15
j_call: TRBJ2-3
clone_size: once
d_call: NA
cdr3_aa: CATSRERAGTDTQYF
cdr3_nt: TGTGCCACCAGCAGAGAAAGAGCGGGCACAGATACGCAGTATTTT

v_call: TRBV28
j_call: TRBJ1-3
clone_size: NA
d_call: NA
cdr3_aa: CASLKQGGGNTIYF
cdr3_nt: TGTGCCAGCTTAAAACAGGGTGGCGGAAACACCATATATTTT

v_call: TRBV7-9
j_call: TRBJ1-2
clone_size: NA
d_call: NA
cdr3_aa: CASSPQGLWGYTF
cdr3_nt: TGTGCCAGCAGCCCACAGGGCCTTTGGGGCTACACCTTC

v_call: TRBV19
j_call: TRBJ2-3
clone_size: few
d_call: NA
cdr3_aa: CASSRGIDTQYF
cdr3_nt: TGTGCCAGTAGCAGAGGGATTGATACGCAGTATTTT

v_call: TRBV2
j_call: TRBJ1-4
clone_size: few
d_call: NA
cdr3_aa: CASSEEGQGSGKLFF
cdr3_nt: TGTGCCAGCAGTGAAGAAGGACAAGGTTCGGGAAAACTGTTTTTT

v_call: TRBV6-1
j_call: TRBJ1-2
clone_size: NA
d_call: NA
cdr3_aa: CASSAAGTQNYGYTF
cdr3_nt: TGTGCCAGCAGTGCCGCCGGGACACAGAACTATGGCTACACCTTC

v_call: TRBV5-6
j_call: TRBJ2-7
clone_size: NA
d_call: NA
cdr3_aa: CASSSPEPGLPIYEQYF
cdr3_nt: TGTGCCAGCAGCTCGCCCGAGCCGGGACTCCCCATTTACGAGCAGTACTTC

v_call: TRBV5-1
j_call: TRBJ1-5
clone_size: NA
d_call: NA
cdr3_aa: CASSLGGRSNQPQHF
cdr3_nt: TGCGCCAGCAGCTTGGGAGGGAGGAGCAATCAGCCCCAGCATTTT

v_call: TRBV5-1
j_call: TRBJ2-1
clone_size: NA
d_call: NA
cdr3_aa: CASSPITHNEQFF
cdr3_nt: TGCGCCAGCAGCCCTATAACCCACAATGAGCAGTTCTTC

v_call: TRBV5-5
j_call: TRBJ2-2
clone_size: NA
d_call: NA
cdr3_aa: CASSLLGTSGGELFF
cdr3_nt: TGTGCCAGCAGCTTACTCGGGACATCAGGGGGGGAGCTGTTTTTT

v_call: TRBV7-2
j_call: TRBJ1-4
clone_size: NA
d_call: NA
cdr3_aa: CASSRLSVFNEKLFF
cdr3_nt: TGTGCCAGCAGCCGCCTCAGCGTCTTTAATGAAAAACTGTTTTTT